The rows below give T cell receptor beta chains drawn from one sample of a study of blood T cell repertoires in COVID-19. TCRdb keeps only in-frame clones here, not all; method: immunoSEQ multiplex PCR. The top ten clones hold approximately 3% of a sample with 100,000 to 150,000 clones, more than 70% of them seen once. The specimen sequenced was peripheral blood. The receptors were gathered from an elderly woman with COVID-19, enrolled during active disease. CDR3s include the opening cysteine and the closing phenylalanine or tryptophan. The D gene is left open where the match is weak. The size entry is marked missing in some rows and otherwise reads once, few, many or a size class.

abundance	v_gene	j_gene	d_gene	CDR3nt	CDR3aa
-	TRBV4-2	TRBJ2-1	-	TGTGCCAGCAGCCAAGATGTAAACAACTACAATGAGCAGTTCTTC	CASSQDVNNYNEQFF
-	TRBV24-1	TRBJ2-7	-	TGTGCCACCAGTGACCCCATATTCAGCTACGAGCAGTACTTC	CATSDPIFSYEQYF
-	TRBV19	TRBJ2-1	TRBD2	TGTGCCAGTAGTCCAAATGGGAGGAAAGCGGGACCCTACAATGAGCAGTTCTTC	CASSPNGRKAGPYNEQFF
-	TRBV28	TRBJ1-2	-	TGTGCCAGCAGTTTAAACTGGGGGGGTGGCTACACCTTC	CASSLNWGGGYTF
-	TRBV7-6	TRBJ2-1	-	TGTGCCAGCAGCTTACAATCGAGCGGGTCGACCTACAATGAGCAGTTCTTC	CASSLQSSGSTYNEQFF
-	TRBV28	TRBJ2-3	TRBD2	TGTGCCAGCAGTTTTCAGACTAGCGGGATAGTGGATACGCAGTATTTT	CASSFQTSGIVDTQYF
-	TRBV6-2/TRBV6-3	TRBJ1-1	-	TGTGCCAGCAGTTACTCTCCGGGTGGTGGCACTGAAGCTTTCTTT	CASSYSPGGGTEAFF
-	TRBV6-5	TRBJ1-1	TRBD1	TGTGCCAGCGCGGCAGACAGGGGGGGGACTGAAGCTTTCTTT	CASAADRGGTEAFF
-	TRBV11-2	TRBJ2-2	TRBD2	TGTGCCAGCAGCTCGGGGGGACTAGCGTCCGGGGAGCTGTTTTTT	CASSSGGLASGELFF
-	TRBV4-1	TRBJ1-2	TRBD1	TGCGCCAGCAGCCAAGTTAAGACAGGGGTTGACGGCTACACCTTC	CASSQVKTGVDGYTF
-	TRBV9	TRBJ2-2	-	TGTGCCAGCAGCGGAGGACAATACGCCGGGGAGCTGTTTTTT	CASSGGQYAGELFF
-	TRBV12-3/TRBV12-4	TRBJ1-2	-	TGTGCCAGCAGTTTAGCCGGGGTAGATGGCTACACCTTC	CASSLAGVDGYTF
few	TRBV28	TRBJ2-1	TRBD2	TGTGCCAGCAATCGGGCGGGAGAATCCTACAATGAGCAGTTCTTC	CASNRAGESYNEQFF
-	TRBV11-2	TRBJ2-7	TRBD1	TGTGCCAGCAGCTGGGGCAGGGGGCCCTACGAGCAGTACTTC	CASSWGRGPYEQYF
few	TRBV15	TRBJ2-1	TRBD1	TGTGCCACCAGCAGGGCATCGGACAGGGCAGTTGAGCAGTTCTTC	CATSRASDRAVEQFF
-	TRBV5-1	TRBJ2-3	-	TGCGCCAGCAGCTTGGGTGGCGGGACCCCCACAGATACGCAGTATTTT	CASSLGGGTPTDTQYF
-	TRBV7-6	TRBJ2-1	TRBD2	TGTGCCAGCAGCTTACTTTCTAGCGGGAGCTTCAATGAGCAGTTCTTC	CASSLLSSGSFNEQFF
-	TRBV6-6	TRBJ1-5	-	TGTGCCAGCAGATCGACAGGTGGTCAGCCCCAGCATTTT	CASRSTGGQPQHF
-	TRBV28	TRBJ1-1	TRBD1	TGTGCCAGCAGGGACTACAGGGGAGACACTGAAGCTTTCTTT	CASRDYRGDTEAFF
-	TRBV27	TRBJ2-3	-	TGTGCCAGCGCCTCATGGGCGGGTCCTAGCACAGATACGCAGTATTTT	CASASWAGPSTDTQYF
-	TRBV20-1	TRBJ2-1	-	TGCAGTGCCCCGACTAACCGAGAGCAGTTCTTC	CSAPTNREQFF